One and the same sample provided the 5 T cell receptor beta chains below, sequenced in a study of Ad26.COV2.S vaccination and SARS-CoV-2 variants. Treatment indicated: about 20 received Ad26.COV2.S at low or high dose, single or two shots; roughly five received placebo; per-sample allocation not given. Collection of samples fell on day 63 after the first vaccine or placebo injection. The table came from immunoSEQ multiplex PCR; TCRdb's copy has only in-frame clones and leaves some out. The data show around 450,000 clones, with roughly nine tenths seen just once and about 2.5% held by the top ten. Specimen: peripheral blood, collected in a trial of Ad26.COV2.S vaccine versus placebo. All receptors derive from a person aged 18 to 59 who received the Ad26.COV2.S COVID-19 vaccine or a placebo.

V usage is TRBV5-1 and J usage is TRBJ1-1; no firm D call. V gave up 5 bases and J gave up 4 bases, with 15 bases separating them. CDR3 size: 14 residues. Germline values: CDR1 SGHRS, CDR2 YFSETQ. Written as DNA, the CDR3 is TGCGCCAGCAGAGTGGCCCTTGTCGGCACTGAAGCTTTCTTT. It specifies CASRVALVGTEAFF.

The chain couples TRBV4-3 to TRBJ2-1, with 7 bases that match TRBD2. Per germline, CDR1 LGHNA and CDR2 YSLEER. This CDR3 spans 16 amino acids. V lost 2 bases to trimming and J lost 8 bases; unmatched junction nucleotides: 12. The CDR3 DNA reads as TGCGCCAGCAGCCAATCGGGGGACTATACCTGGGATGAGCAGTTCTTC. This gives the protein CASSQSGDYTWDEQFF.

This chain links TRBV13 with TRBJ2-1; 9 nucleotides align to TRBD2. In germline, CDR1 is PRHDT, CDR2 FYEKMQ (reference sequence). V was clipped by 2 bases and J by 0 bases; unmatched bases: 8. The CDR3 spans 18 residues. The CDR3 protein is CASSLRGGRALSYNEQFF. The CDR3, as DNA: TGTGCCAGCAGCTTAAGGGGCGGGAGGGCCCTCTCCTACAATGAGCAGTTCTTC.

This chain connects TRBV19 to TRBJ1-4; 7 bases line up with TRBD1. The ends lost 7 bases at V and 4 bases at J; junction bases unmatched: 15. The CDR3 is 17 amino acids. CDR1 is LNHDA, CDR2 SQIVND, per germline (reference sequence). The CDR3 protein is CASKGNDRARGNEKLFF. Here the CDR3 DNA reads TGTGCCAGTAAGGGGAACGACAGGGCTAGGGGTAATGAAAAACTGTTTTTT.

As DNA, the CDR3 is TGTGCCAGCAGTTACACCGACAGAAGTTCACCCCTCCACTTT. Amino acid sequence: CASSYTDRSSPLHF. V and J are TRBV6-6 and TRBJ1-6, with a possible D match to TRBD1 (5 bases). V lost 2 bases and J lost 9, with 11 bases in between. CDR3 size: 14 residues. Germline CDR1 reads MNHNY; CDR2 reads SVGAGI (reference sequence).